This TCR beta chain derives from a study of cytomegalovirus exposure and HLA in healthy donors. General study findings and limits: Follow-up analysis later connected one missense variant in DCLRE1C with trimming of TCR beta V- and J-genes. Owing to their indistinguishability, certain V segments, notably TRBV6-2 and TRBV6-3, were excluded. For most subjects, TCR beta sequences were reported to predict HLA-A and HLA-B alleles with accuracy.

Germline V gene data show CDR1 as LNHDA and CDR2 as SQIVND (reference sequence). The CDR3 spans 13 residues. Trimming took 6 bases from V and 6 from J; bases not matched to a gene: 6. A note on this clone: Its antigen is currently unknown.

Researchers ran the PCR with 60 Vbeta and 13 Jbeta primers. In the original workflow: It was a later analysis that counted 83 million or so unique TCR beta chains, of which approximately 11 million were shared. Profiling relied on immunoSEQ multiplex PCR, and the TCRdb table lists in-frame clones only, not all of them. The V and J calls and clone size are taken from that table; D and trimming were inferred from the DNA. This sample has roughly 38,000 clones, with roughly four fifths found just once. This sequence joins TRBV19 and TRBJ1-2; 8 nucleotides match TRBD1. The source is a woman aged 25 to 45 in good health and CMV-seropositive. Sequencing was done on a sample of PBMCs. The CDR3 sequence is CASSLTGEDGYTF. In DNA form, the CDR3 reads TGTGCCAGTAGCCTGACAGGGGAGGATGGCTACACCTTC. Full variable domain (outside the CDR3, taken from reference TRBV19 and TRBJ1-2): DGGITQSPKYLFRKEGQNVTLSCEQNLNHDAMYWYRQDPGQGLRLIYYSQIVNDFQKGDIAEGYSVSREKKESFPLTVTSAQKNPTAFYLCASSLTGEDGYTFGSGTRLTVV.